Following are 23 T cell receptor beta chains from one sample sequenced in a study of shared T cell receptors in the human thymus. Generated by immunoSEQ multiplex PCR, the TCRdb table keeps only in-frame clones and is missing some. The table records 650,000 to 950,000 clones, approximately 85% of them present only once. The data also belong to a second study, concerning human thymus T cells.

The material sequenced was thymocytes. The receptors come from a girl under three years old with a congenital heart defect.

The J gene is TRBJ2-7, the V gene TRBV30; D is undetermined. V was clipped by 3 bases and J by 2 bases, with 14 bases between them. Germline values: CDR1 GTSNPN, CDR2 SVGIG (reference sequence). The CDR3 covers 14 residues. DNA for the CDR3: TGTGCCTGGAGCAACACCGCACGGGCCTACGAGCAGTACTTC. This translates into CAWSNTARAYEQYF.

The chain links TRBV7-4 to TRBJ1-1; possible D gene TRBD1, 6 bases. Germline loops: CDR1 SGHVT, CDR2 SQSDAQ. V was cut by 5 bases and J by 1 base, with 14 bases left in between. The CDR3 is 15 residues long. The CDR3 sequence is CASSGQIPRNTEAFF. The CDR3 DNA follows: TGTGCCAGCAGCGGACAGATTCCACGGAACACTGAAGCTTTCTTT.

A single count supports this clone. This chain connects TRBV10-3 to TRBJ1-2, with 10 bases aligning to TRBD1. The germline CDR1 and CDR2 sequences are ENHRY and SYGVKD. The CDR3 spans 17 residues. The ends lost 2 bases at V and 8 bases at J; junction bases unmatched: 14. CDR3: CAISEAGTGDIPPGYTF. CDR3 nucleotides: TGTGCCATCAGTGAGGCCGGGACAGGGGACATCCCCCCCGGCTACACCTTC.

The gene calls are TRBV5-1 and TRBJ1-2, with D possibly matching TRBD1 (6 bases). Looked up from germline, CDR1 is SGHRS and CDR2 is YFSETQ. CDR3 size: 16 residues. With 6 bases removed from V and 3 bases from J, the gap between germline ends came to 21 bases. The CDR3 is CASTRNDRGAYYGYTF. CDR3 DNA: TGCGCCAGCACCAGAAATGACCGGGGGGCTTACTATGGCTACACCTTC.

The chain employs TRBV10-3 and TRBJ1-5; D is perhaps TRBD1 (5 bases). Germline CDR1 and CDR2: ENHRY and SYGVKD. V was pared by 4 bases and J by 0 bases, with 10 bases between. The CDR3 has 15 residues. The CDR3 loop is CAISAGVYSNQPQHF. CDR3 nucleotide sequence: TGTGCCATCAGTGCGGGGGTTTATAGCAATCAGCCCCAGCATTTT.

The chain uses TRBV2 and TRBJ1-4; tentative D call: TRBD1 (6 bases). Germline V lookup: CDR1 SNHLY, CDR2 FYNNEI. Trimming removed 4 bases at V and 7 bases at J, with 13 bases between. The CDR3 is 14 amino acids. The CDR3 protein is CASSALQGGEKLFF. In DNA, the CDR3 is TGTGCCAGCAGTGCGCTACAGGGCGGTGAAAAACTGTTTTTT.

The chain recombines TRBV4-3 with TRBJ2-2; tentatively, D is TRBD2 (6 bases). Trimming left V 1 base short and J 4 bases short, with 19 bases between. The CDR3 is 18 amino acids. CDR1 is LGHNA and CDR2 is YSLEER in the germline V gene. CDR3 sequence reads: CASSQAGVGAGSTGELFF. As DNA, the CDR3 is TGCGCCAGCAGCCAAGCGGGGGTTGGGGCAGGGAGCACCGGGGAGCTGTTTTTT.

Only a few counts were recorded for this clone. The rearrangement joins TRBV4-1 to TRBJ1-5; D might be TRBD1 (5 bases). Germline values: CDR1 MGHRA, CDR2 YSYEKL. V was clipped by 4 bases and J by 0 bases, with 22 bases between them. The CDR3 runs 19 residues. Written as DNA, the CDR3 is TGCGCCAGCAGCCCGGCGGAGGATTTACGGGGGAGTAGCAATCAGCCCCAGCATTTT. It codes for CASSPAEDLRGSSNQPQHF.

This chain connects TRBV5-4 to TRBJ2-7; D is uncertain. This CDR3 contains 15 residues. V was shortened by 5 bases and J by 0 bases, with 15 bases between the two germline ends. From germline, CDR1 is SGHNT and CDR2 YYREEE (reference sequence). The CDR3 DNA sequence: TGTGCCAGCAGTAAGCGCGACGGATCCTCCTACGAGCAGTACTTC. It codes for CASSKRDGSSYEQYF. Combining the CDR3 with reference TRBV5-4 and TRBJ2-7 gives the whole variable domain ETGVTQSPTHLIKTRGQQVTLRCSSQSGHNTVSWYQQALGQGPQFIFQYYREEENGRGNFPPRFSGLQFPNYSSELNVNALELDDSALYLCASSKRDGSSYEQYFGPGTRLTVT.

This clone has a single count. V and J are TRBV7-9 and TRBJ2-7; TRBD1 aligns across 7 bases. V shed 6 bases, J shed 5 bases, and the junction held 19 bases outside the gene matches. Germline CDR1 and CDR2: SEHNR and FQNEAQ (reference sequence). CDR3 size: 17 residues. This chain's CDR3 is CASSPPNDRASYHEQYF. In DNA form, the CDR3 reads TGTGCCAGCAGTCCCCCCAACGACAGGGCTTCTTACCACGAGCAGTACTTC.

The chain combines TRBV5-1 with TRBJ2-5; TRBD1 matches 9 bases. J was trimmed by 4 bases and V by 4 bases; bases with no gene match: 26. Germline-derived CDR1 and CDR2 are SGHRS and YFSETQ. The CDR3 has 21 amino acids. CDR3 bases: TGCGCCAGCAGCGCCTACGCCATGCCGGGATTTTACAGGGGGCGAGTAGAGACCCAGTACTTC. Protein: CASSAYAMPGFYRGRVETQYF.

A single count supports this clone. One junction end does not reproduce the germline sequence, and a read error may be involved. Within the sample, other DNA sequences also encode this same CDR3. The V and J genes are TRBV16 and TRBJ1-6; no clear D. The length of the CDR3 is 15 residues. In germline, CDR1 is KGHSY, CDR2 FQNENV. The CDR3 loop is CASSQYQQINSPLHF. The CDR3, as DNA: TGTGCCAGCAGCCAATATCAACAGATAAATTCCCCCCTCCACTTT.

V usage is TRBV29-1 and J usage is TRBJ2-2; a weak D match, TRBD1 (5 bases). The CDR3 contains 14 residues. Per the germline V gene, CDR1 is SQVTM and CDR2 is ANQGSEA. Between the trimmed V and J ends, which lost 6 bases and 1 base, there was a span of 12 bases. The CDR3 nucleotides are TGCAGCGTCCTCCGGCAGGGGAACACCGGGGAGCTGTTTTTT. It codes for CSVLRQGNTGELFF.

The chain is built from TRBV5-6 and TRBJ1-1, with D tentatively TRBD1 (6 bases). CDR3 length equals 16 residues. The germline V gene encodes CDR1 SGHDT and CDR2 YYEEEE. Trimming took 2 bases from V and 4 from J, leaving 18 bases between them. CDR3 protein: CASSLPGTFAGTEAFF. The CDR3 nucleotides are TGTGCCAGCAGCTTACCCGGGACATTCGCTGGCACTGAAGCTTTCTTT.

V is TRBV2 and J is TRBJ2-7, with D tentatively TRBD1 (5 bases). The CDR3 has 15 residues. V gave up 10 bases and J gave up 5 bases, with 24 bases separating them. Germline lookup yields CDR1 SNHLY and CDR2 FYNNEI. Written as DNA, the CDR3 is TGTGCCACCAATAAACCCAGGGTCATAAGCAACGAGCAGTACTTC. Protein sequence: CATNKPRVISNEQYF.

The rearrangement joins TRBV6-6 to TRBJ1-6; D perhaps matches TRBD1 (6 bases). V was clipped by 2 bases and J by 7 bases, with 12 bases between them. The germline V gene encodes CDR1 MNHNY and CDR2 SVGAGI (reference sequence). The length of the CDR3 is 15 residues. The chain's CDR3 is CASSYGQLHNSPLHF. As DNA, the CDR3 is TGTGCCAGCAGTTACGGACAGCTCCACAATTCACCCCTCCACTTT.

This chain joins TRBV15 and TRBJ2-7; 8 positions match TRBD1. V lost 3 bases and J lost 6; bases outside the gene matches: 7. CDR1 and CDR2 from the germline V gene are LNHNV and YYDKDF (reference sequence). CDR3 length equals 14 residues. CDR3 bases: TGTGCCACCAGCAGGCGGCAGGGGGCTCGCGAGCAGTACTTC. The encoded protein is CATSRRQGAREQYF.

The chain couples TRBV27 to TRBJ2-7, with no clear D. CDR1 is MNHEY, CDR2 SMNVEV, per germline (reference sequence). With 6 bases removed from V and 0 bases from J, the gap between germline ends came to 15 bases. This CDR3 spans 15 amino acids. The CDR3 DNA reads as TGTGCCAGCAGCCTTTCCACAGAGAGCTCCTACGAGCAGTACTTC. Its protein product is CASSLSTESSYEQYF.

V and J are TRBV29-1 and TRBJ2-1; 12 bases align to TRBD2. The CDR3 covers 14 residues. CDR1 and CDR2 (germline): SQVTM, ANQGSEA. After removal of 7 bases from V and 9 bases from J, the junction contained 10 bases not matched to a gene. The CDR3, as DNA: TGCAGCGACACCCCTAGCGGGGGGGCCGCTGAGCAGTTCTTC. Protein product: CSDTPSGGAAEQFF.

The chain combines TRBV10-3 with TRBJ2-1; TRBD2 matches 7 bases. This CDR3 is built from 17 residues. Germline CDR1 reads ENHRY; CDR2 reads SYGVKD. The trim removed 0 bases at V and 10 bases at J, leaving 15 bases unmatched. This chain's CDR3 is CAISESTSGGVAGEQFF. The CDR3 coding sequence is TGTGCCATCAGTGAGTCGACGTCTGGGGGGGTGGCGGGCGAGCAGTTCTTC.

CDR3 loop: CASSRRTGLYGYTF. The CDR3 coding sequence is TGTGCCAGCAGCCGACGGACAGGGCTCTATGGCTACACCTTC. The chain links TRBV5-6 to TRBJ1-2; 8 bases agree with TRBD1. The CDR3 has 14 residues. V dropped 4 bases and J dropped 4; count of bases not matched to a gene: 6. CDR1 is SGHDT, CDR2 YYEEEE, per germline.

The chain has TRBV12-5 and TRBJ1-2, with 8 bases matching TRBD1. CDR3 length: 15 residues. V shed 5 bases and J 4 bases; nucleotides not matched to a gene: 9. CDR1 is LGHNT and CDR2 is FRNRAP in the germline V gene. This CDR3 is CASGPEQGEGYGYTF. The CDR3 DNA sequence: TGTGCTAGTGGTCCCGAACAGGGGGAAGGCTATGGCTACACCTTC.

V is TRBV27 and J is TRBJ2-2; TRBD1 matches 9 bases. This CDR3 region has 16 residues. The V and J ends lost 5 bases and 3 bases, in that order; junction bases with no gene match: 7. CDR1 and CDR2 (germline): MNHEY, SMNVEV (reference sequence). The CDR3, as DNA: TGTGCCAGCAGTCAACGGACAGGGGAGGACACCGGGGAGCTGTTTTTT. Protein product: CASSQRTGEDTGELFF.